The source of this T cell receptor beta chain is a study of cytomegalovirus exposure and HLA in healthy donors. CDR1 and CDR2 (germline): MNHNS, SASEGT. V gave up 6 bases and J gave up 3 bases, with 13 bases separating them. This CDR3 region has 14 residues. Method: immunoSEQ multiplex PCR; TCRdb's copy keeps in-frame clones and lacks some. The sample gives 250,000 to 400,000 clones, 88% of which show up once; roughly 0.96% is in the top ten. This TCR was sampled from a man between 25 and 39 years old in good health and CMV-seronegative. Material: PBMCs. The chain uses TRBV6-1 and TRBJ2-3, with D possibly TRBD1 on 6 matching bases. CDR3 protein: CASSNTGLTDTQYF. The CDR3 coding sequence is TGTGCCAGCAGCAACACAGGGTTAACAGATACGCAGTATTTT.